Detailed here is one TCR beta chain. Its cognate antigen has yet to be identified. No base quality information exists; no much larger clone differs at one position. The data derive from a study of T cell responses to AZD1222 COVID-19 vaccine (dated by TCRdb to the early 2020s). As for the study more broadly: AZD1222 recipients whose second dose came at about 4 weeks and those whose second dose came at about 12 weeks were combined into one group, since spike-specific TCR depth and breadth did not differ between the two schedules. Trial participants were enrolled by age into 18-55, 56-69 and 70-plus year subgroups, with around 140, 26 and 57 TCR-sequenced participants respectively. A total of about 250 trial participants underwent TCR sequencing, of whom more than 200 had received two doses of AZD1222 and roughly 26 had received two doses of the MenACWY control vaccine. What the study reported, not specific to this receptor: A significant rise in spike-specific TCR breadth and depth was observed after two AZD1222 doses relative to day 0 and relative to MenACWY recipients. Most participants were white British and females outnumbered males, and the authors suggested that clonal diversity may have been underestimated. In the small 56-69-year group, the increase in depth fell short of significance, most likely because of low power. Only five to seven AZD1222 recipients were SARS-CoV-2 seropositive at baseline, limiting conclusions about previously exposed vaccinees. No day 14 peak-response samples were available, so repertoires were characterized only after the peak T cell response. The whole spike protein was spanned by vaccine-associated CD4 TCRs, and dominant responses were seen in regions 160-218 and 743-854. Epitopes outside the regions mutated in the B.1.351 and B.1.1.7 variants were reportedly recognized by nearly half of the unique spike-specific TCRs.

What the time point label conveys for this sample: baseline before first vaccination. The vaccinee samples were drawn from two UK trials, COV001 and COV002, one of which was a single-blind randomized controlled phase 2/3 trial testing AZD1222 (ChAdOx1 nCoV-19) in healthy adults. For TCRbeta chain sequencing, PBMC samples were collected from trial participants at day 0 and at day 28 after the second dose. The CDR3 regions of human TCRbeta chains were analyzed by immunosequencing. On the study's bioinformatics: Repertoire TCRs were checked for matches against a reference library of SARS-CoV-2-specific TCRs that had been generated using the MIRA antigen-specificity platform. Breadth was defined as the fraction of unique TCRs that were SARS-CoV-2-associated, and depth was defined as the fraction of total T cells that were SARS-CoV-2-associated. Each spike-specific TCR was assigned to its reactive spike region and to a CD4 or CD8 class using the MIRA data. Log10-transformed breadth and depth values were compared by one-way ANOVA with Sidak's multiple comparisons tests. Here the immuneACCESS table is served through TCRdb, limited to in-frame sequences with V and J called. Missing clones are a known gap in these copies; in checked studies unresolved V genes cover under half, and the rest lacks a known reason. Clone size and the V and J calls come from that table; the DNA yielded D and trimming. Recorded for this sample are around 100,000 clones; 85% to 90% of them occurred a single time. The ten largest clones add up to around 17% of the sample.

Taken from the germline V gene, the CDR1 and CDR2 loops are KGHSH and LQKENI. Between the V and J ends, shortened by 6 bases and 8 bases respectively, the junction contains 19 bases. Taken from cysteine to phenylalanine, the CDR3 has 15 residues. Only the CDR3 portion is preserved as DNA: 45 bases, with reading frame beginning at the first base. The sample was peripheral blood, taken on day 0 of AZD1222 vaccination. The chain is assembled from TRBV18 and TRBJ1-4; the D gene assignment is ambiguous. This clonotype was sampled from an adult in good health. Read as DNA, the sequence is TGTGCCAGCTCCCAACGTAATCCTCAGATCGAAAAACTGTTTTTT. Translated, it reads CASSQRNPQIEKLFF.